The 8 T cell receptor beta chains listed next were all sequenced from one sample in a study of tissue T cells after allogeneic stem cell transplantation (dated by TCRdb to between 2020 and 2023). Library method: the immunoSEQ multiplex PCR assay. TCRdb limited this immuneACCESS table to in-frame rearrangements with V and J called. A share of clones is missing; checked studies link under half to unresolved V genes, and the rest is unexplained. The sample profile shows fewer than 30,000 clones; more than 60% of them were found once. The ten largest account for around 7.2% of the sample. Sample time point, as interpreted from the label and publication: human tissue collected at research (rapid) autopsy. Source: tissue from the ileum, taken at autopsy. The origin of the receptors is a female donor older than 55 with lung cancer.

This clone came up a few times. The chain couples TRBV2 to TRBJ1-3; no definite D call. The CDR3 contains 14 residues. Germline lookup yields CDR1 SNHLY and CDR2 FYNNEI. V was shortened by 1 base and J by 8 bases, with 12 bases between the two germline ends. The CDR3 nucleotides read TGTGCCAGCAGTGAAGGTTCGTATCCGGACACCATATATTTT. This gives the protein CASSEGSYPDTIYF.

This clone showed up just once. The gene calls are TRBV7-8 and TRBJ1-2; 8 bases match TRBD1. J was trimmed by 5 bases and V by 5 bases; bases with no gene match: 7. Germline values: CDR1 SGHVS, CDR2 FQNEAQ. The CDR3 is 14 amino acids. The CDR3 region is CASSLSGGRYGYTF. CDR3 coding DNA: TGTGCCAGCAGCCTCTCAGGGGGCCGTTATGGCTACACCTTC.

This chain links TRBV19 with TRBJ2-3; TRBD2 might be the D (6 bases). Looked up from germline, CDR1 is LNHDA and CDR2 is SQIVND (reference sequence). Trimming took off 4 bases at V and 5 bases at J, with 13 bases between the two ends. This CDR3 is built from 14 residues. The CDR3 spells CASSRGLEGDTQYF. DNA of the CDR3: TGTGCCAGTAGTAGAGGGTTGGAGGGAGATACGCAGTATTTT.

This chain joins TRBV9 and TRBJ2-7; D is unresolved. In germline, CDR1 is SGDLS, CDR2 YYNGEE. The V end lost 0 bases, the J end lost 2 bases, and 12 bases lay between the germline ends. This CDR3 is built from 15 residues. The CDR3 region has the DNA TGTGCCAGCAGCGTAGCTGCGGATCCCGCCTACGAGCAGTACTTC. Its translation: CASSVAADPAYEQYF.

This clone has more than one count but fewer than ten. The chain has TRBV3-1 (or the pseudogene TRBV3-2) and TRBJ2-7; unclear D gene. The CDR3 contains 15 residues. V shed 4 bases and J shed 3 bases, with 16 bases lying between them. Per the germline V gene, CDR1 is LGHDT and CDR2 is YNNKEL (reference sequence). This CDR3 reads CASSRTVSRGYEQYF. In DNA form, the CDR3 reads TGTGCCAGCAGCCGGACGGTCAGTAGAGGCTACGAGCAGTACTTC.

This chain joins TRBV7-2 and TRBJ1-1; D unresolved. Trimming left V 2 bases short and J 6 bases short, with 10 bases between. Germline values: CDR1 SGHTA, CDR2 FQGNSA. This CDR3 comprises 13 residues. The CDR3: CASSLYLQPEAFF. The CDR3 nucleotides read TGTGCCAGCAGCTTATACTTGCAGCCTGAAGCTTTCTTT.

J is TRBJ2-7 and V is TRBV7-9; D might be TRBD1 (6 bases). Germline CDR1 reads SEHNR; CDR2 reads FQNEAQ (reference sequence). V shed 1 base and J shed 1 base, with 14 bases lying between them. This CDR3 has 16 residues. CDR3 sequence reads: CASSLGSRDKSYEQYF. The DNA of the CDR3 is TGTGCCAGCAGCTTAGGGTCTAGGGACAAGTCCTACGAGCAGTACTTC.

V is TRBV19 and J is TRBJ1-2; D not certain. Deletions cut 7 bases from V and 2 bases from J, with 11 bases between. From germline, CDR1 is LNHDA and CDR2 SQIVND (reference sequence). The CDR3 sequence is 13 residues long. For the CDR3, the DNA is TGTGCCAGTACTTATGGCGAAAACTATGGCTACACCTTC. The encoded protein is CASTYGENYGYTF.